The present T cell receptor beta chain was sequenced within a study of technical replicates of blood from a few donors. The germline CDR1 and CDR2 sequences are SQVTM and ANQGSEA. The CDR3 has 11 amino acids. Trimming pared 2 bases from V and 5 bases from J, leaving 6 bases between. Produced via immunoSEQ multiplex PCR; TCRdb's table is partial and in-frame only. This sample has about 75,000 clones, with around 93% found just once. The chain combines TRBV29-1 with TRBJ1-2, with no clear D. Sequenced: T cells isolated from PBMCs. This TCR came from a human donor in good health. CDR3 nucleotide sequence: TGCAGCGTTGAAACAAATTATGGCTACACCTTC. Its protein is CSVETNYGYTF.